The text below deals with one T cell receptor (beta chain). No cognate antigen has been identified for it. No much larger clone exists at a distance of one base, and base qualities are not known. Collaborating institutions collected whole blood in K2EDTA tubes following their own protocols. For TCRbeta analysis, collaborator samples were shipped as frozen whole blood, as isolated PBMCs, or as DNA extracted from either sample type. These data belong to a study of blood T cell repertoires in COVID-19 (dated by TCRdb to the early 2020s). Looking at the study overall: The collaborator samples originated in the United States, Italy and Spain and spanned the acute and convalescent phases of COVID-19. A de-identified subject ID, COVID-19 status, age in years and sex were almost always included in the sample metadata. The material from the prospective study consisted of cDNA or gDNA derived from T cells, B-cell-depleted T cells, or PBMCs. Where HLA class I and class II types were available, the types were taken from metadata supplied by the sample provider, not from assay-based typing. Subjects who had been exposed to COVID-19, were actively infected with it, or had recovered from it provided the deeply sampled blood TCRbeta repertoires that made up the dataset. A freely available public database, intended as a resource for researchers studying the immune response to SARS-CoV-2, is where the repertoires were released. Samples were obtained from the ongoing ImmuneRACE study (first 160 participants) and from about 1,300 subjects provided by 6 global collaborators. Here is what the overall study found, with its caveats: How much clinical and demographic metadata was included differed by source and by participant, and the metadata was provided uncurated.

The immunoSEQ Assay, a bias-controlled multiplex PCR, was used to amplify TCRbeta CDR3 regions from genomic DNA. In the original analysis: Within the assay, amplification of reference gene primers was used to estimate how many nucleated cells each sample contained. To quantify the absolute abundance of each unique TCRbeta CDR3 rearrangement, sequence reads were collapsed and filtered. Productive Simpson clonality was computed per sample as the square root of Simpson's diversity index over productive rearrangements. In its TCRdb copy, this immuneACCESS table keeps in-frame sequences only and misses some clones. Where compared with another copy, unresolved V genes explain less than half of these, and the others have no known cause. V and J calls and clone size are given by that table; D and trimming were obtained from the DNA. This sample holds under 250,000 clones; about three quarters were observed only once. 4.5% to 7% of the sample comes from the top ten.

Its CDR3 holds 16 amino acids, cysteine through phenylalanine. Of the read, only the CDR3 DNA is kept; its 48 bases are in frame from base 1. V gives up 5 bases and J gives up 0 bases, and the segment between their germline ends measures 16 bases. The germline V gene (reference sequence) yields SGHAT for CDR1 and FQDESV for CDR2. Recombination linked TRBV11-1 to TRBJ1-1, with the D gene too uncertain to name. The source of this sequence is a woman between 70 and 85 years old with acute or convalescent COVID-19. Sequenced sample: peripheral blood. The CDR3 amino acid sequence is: CASSLYTGPMNTEAFF. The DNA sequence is TGTGCCAGCAGCCTATACACTGGGCCAATGAACACTGAAGCTTTCTTT.